Below, 8 T cell receptor beta chains from the same sample are listed, as sequenced in a study of identical twins. Using its own MiXCR run on the 5' RACE reads, TCRdb lists one record per CDR3 protein. Here the sample spans 450,000 or so distinct CDR3 sequences, about 14% being singletons. The same data also contributed to another study, on yellow fever vaccine responses in identical twins.

Sequencing was carried out using CD4+ T cells sorted from blood. The receptors shown here come from a woman under 30 in good health.

V usage is TRBV12-3 or TRBV12-4 and J usage is TRBJ1-1; weak D call: TRBD1 (5 bases). Trimming stripped 5 bases from V and 0 bases from J, with 10 bases between. This CDR3 is built from 14 residues. CDR3 nucleotides: TGTGCCAGCAGTGCCCGGGGGGTGAACACTGAAGCTTTCTTT. Residues: CASSARGVNTEAFF.

Only a few counts were recorded for this clonotype. The chain is built from TRBV4-2 and TRBJ2-2; D is perhaps TRBD2 (6 bases). The germline V gene has CDR1 LGHNA and CDR2 YNFKEQ. The CDR3 consists of 14 residues. Trimming left V 0 bases short and J 4 bases short, with 6 bases between. In DNA form, the CDR3 reads TGTGCCAGCAGCCAAGACGGGAGCACCGGGGAGCTGTTTTTT. Protein product: CASSQDGSTGELFF.

This clonotype has at least ten counts. V is TRBV11-2 and J is TRBJ1-3; D possibly corresponds to TRBD1 (6 bases). V was pared by 2 bases and J by 5 bases, with 16 bases between. This CDR3 region has 16 residues. Germline CDR1 reads SGHAT; CDR2 reads FQNNGV. The CDR3 DNA reads TGTGCCAGCAGCTTAAGAACAGGGCCCGACCGAAACACCATATATTTT. This encodes CASSLRTGPDRNTIYF.

The chain joins TRBV6-2 or TRBV6-3 to TRBJ2-6; D uncertain. Germline CDR1 and CDR2: MNHEY and SVGEGT. The germline V and J ends were trimmed by 10 bases and 7 bases, with 11 bases remaining between them. This CDR3 has 12 amino acids. The CDR3 region is CAIAGDANVLTF. For the CDR3, the DNA is TGTGCCATAGCCGGAGATGCCAACGTCCTGACTTTC.

V and J are TRBV11-2 and TRBJ2-3, with TRBD2 matching over 8 bases. With V trimmed by 7 bases and J by 4 bases, 7 bases remained unmatched. There are 14 residues in the CDR3. CDR1 is SGHAT and CDR2 is FQNNGV in the germline V gene. The CDR3 nucleotides are TGTGCCAGCACCACACGGGGGGGAGCAGATACGCAGTATTTT. This gives the protein CASTTRGGADTQYF.

The genes are TRBV11-2 and TRBJ2-5, with TRBD2 matching over 9 bases. Germline V gene lookup returns CDR1 SGHAT and CDR2 FQNNGV. V was pared by 4 bases and J by 5 bases, with 5 bases of the junction left unmatched. This CDR3 has 14 residues. CDR3 DNA: TGTGCCAGCAGCTCGTGGAGCGGGAGGGAGACCCAGTACTTC. Translation: CASSSWSGRETQYF.

This clonotype was counted a few times. CDR3 sequence: CSVGWAGNTGELFF. The CDR3 DNA is TGCAGCGTTGGATGGGCGGGGAACACCGGGGAGCTGTTTTTT. The chain carries TRBV29-1 and TRBJ2-2; perhaps TRBD2 as D (5 bases). This CDR3 has 14 amino acids. CDR1 and CDR2 from the germline V gene are SQVTM and ANQGSEA. V lost 4 bases and J 1 base, leaving 10 bases between the germline ends.

This rearrangement joins TRBV7-9 to TRBJ1-6, with D perhaps TRBD1 (6 bases). Trimming removed 5 bases at V and 2 bases at J, with 10 bases between. The CDR3 covers 15 residues. Germline V gene lookup returns CDR1 SEHNR and CDR2 FQNEAQ (reference sequence). The CDR3, as DNA: TGTGCCAGCAGCCCGGGGACAACCTATAATTCACCCCTCCACTTT. It specifies CASSPGTTYNSPLHF. Full variable domain (rest looked up from reference TRBV7-9 and TRBJ1-6): DTGVSQNPRHKITKRGQNVTFRCDPISEHNRLYWYRQTLGQGPEFLTYFQNEAQLEKSRLLSDRFSAERPKGSFSTLEIQRTEQGDSAMYLCASSPGTTYNSPLHFGNGTRLTVT.